This T cell receptor beta chain was sequenced for a study of PD-1 blockade in mismatch repair-deficient tumors. The CDR3 covers 11 residues. V lost 3 bases and J 8 bases, leaving 4 bases between the germline ends. Germline CDR1 PRHDT, CDR2 FYEKMQ (reference sequence). Findings and limits, study-wide: Tumor-resident clones, often absent from pretreatment blood, expanded after pembrolizumab and then contracted.

About this clone: Antigen: not known.

Only in-frame clones appear in the TCRdb table, and some are missing; sequencing was by immunoSEQ multiplex PCR. The sample carries 55,000 to 85,000 clones, about 72% recorded once. PCR or immunohistochemistry showed mismatch repair deficiency in every enrolled patient. TCRs were sequenced from a few patients responding to pembrolizumab. The sample was peripheral blood, taken 2 weeks after starting pembrolizumab. The clonotype comes from an adult with mismatch repair-deficient cancer. This rearrangement joins TRBV13 to TRBJ2-2; D call uncertain. The CDR3 loop reads CASSFQGELFF. In DNA, the CDR3 is TGTGCCAGCAGCTTTCAGGGGGAGCTGTTTTTT.